This T cell receptor beta chain was identified during a study of blood T cell repertoires in COVID-19. V shed 5 bases and J shed 4 bases, with 11 bases lying between them. CDR3 length: 13 residues. Germline-derived CDR1 and CDR2 are MNHEY and SMNVEV (reference sequence). The assay was immunoSEQ multiplex PCR, and TCRdb's table has in-frame clones only and misses some. The sample holds over 300,000 clones, around 88% seen once. The chain recombines TRBV27 with TRBJ1-1; a possible D gene is TRBD1 (5 bases). Sequencing was carried out using peripheral blood. The sequence was obtained from a woman aged 45-60 years with acute or convalescent COVID-19. CDR3 DNA sequence: TGTGCCAGCAGTACCAGGGATAGCACTGAAGCTTTCTTT. Protein product: CASSTRDSTEAFF.